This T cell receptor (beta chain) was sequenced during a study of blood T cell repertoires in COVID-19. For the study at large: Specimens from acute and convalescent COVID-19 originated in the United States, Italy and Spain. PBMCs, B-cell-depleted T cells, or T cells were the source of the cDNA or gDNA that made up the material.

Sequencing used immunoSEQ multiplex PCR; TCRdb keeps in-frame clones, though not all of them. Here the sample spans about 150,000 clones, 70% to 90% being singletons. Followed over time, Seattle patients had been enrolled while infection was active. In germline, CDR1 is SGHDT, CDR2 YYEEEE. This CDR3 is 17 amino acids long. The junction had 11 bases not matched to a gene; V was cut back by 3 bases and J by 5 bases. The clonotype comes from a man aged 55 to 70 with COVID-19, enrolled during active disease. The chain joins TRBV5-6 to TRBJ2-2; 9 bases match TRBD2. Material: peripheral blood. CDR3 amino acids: CASSWVAGGPRTGELFF. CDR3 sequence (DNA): TGTGCCAGCAGCTGGGTTGCGGGAGGGCCGAGAACCGGGGAGCTGTTTTTT.